A selection of T cell receptor beta chains follows, all from one sample in a study of siplizumab effects on memory and regulatory T cells. The table came from immunoSEQ multiplex PCR; TCRdb's copy has only in-frame clones and leaves some out. The profile shows about 120,000 clones, roughly 90% of them singletons. The sample was CD4+ T cells sorted from blood. The receptor source for this set is a human donor in good health. The CDR3 runs from the conserved cysteine through the conserved F or W. The order of the fields is clone size, V gene, J gene, D gene, CDR3 DNA, CDR3 protein. A D gene is named only where the DNA matches it firmly. The size entry is marked missing in some rows and otherwise reads once, few, many or a size class.

>.|TRBV15|TRBJ2-1|.
TGTGCCACCAGCAGAGATATAAAGGGGCAACAATACAATGAGCAGTTCTTC
CATSRDIKGQQYNEQFF
>.|TRBV29-1|TRBJ2-1|TRBD1
TGCAGCGTTGAAGATAAAGGACAGGGGGGCCTCAATGAGCAGTTCTTC
CSVEDKGQGGLNEQFF
>.|TRBV2|TRBJ1-1|.
TGTGCCAGCAGTCAGGAGGGATCTGGAGCTGAAGCTTTCTTT
CASSQEGSGAEAFF
>.|TRBV25-1|TRBJ2-1|.
TGTGCCAGCAGTGAATACCGGGGCGGACAGTCTGAGCAGTTCTTC
CASSEYRGGQSEQFF
>.|TRBV19|TRBJ2-1|.
TGTGCCTCCCTTTCGGCGGGGAGGTCCTACAATGAGCAGTTCTTC
CASLSAGRSYNEQFF
>.|TRBV2|TRBJ1-2|TRBD1
TGTGCCAGCAGTGAACCCATCGACAGGGCTAACTATGGCTACACCTTC
CASSEPIDRANYGYTF
>few|TRBV5-5|TRBJ2-1|.
TGTGCCAGCAGCTTGGAAGACGGTTACAATGAGCAGTTCTTC
CASSLEDGYNEQFF
>.|TRBV30|TRBJ2-7|.
TGTGCCTGGAGTAAGACCTACGAGCAGTACTTC
CAWSKTYEQYF
>.|TRBV5-4|TRBJ1-1|TRBD1
TGTGCCAGCAGCCTTAATCGACAGGGGGCGGGCAACGCTGAAGCTTTCTTT
CASSLNRQGAGNAEAFF
>.|TRBV25-1|TRBJ2-5|.
TGTGCCAGCAGTGAGGAGGGGCCAGCAGAGACCCAGTACTTC
CASSEEGPAETQYF
>.|TRBV7-3|TRBJ1-1|.
TGTGCCAGCAGCTTAACCCGATCCCCGGGGGTTAACACTGAAGCTTTCTTT
CASSLTRSPGVNTEAFF
>.|TRBV6-1|TRBJ1-2|TRBD1
TGTGCCAGCAGGTCGGGCACAGGGGGCGCGTTGGGCTACACCTTC
CASRSGTGGALGYTF
>.|TRBV10-1|TRBJ2-1|.
TGCGCCAGCAGTGAGTCGAGGGCCGGGATCAATGAGCAGTTCTTC
CASSESRAGINEQFF
>once|TRBV7-7|TRBJ2-2|.
TGTGCCAGCAGCCCCCAGGCAGGAACCGGGGAGCTGTTTTTT
CASSPQAGTGELFF
>.|TRBV13|TRBJ1-2|.
TGTGCCAGCAGCTTAGAGTCCGGCTACACCTTC
CASSLESGYTF
>.|TRBV5-4|TRBJ2-5|TRBD2
TGTGCCAGCAGGGCTGCGGGAGCGGAGTCCGGGGAGACCCAGTACTTC
CASRAAGAESGETQYF
>once|TRBV5-1|TRBJ1-2|TRBD1
TGCGCCAGCAGCTTTCCCCGCGGACAGGTTAACTATGGCTACACCTTC
CASSFPRGQVNYGYTF
>.|TRBV6-1|TRBJ2-1|.
TGTGCCAGCAAGAGGGACACCTATGAGCAGTTCTTC
CASKRDTYEQFF
>.|TRBV6-5|TRBJ2-5|.
TGTGCCAGCAGTTACTCGGGGGTTCAAGAGACCCAGTACTTC
CASSYSGVQETQYF
>.|TRBV18|TRBJ1-1|.
TGTGCCTCGACGCAGGGGTTAGATACTGAAGCTTTCTTT
CASTQGLDTEAFF
>.|TRBV9|TRBJ2-5|.
TGTGCCAGCAGCGCTAGAGGGAGGGAGACCCAGTACTTC
CASSARGRETQYF
>few|TRBV6-6|TRBJ1-5|.
TGTGCCAGCAGTTACTCGAGGGGCAATCAGCCCCAGCATTTT
CASSYSRGNQPQHF
>once|TRBV4-2|TRBJ2-1|TRBD1
TGTGCCAGCAGCCAAGATCGCGGGACAGGGGGGAATGAGCAGTTCTTC
CASSQDRGTGGNEQFF
>.|TRBV7-9|TRBJ1-2|TRBD1
TGTGCCAGCAGCTACGGGACAGGGGGCCGCTATGGCTACACCTTC
CASSYGTGGRYGYTF
>.|TRBV7-2|TRBJ1-2|TRBD1
TGTGCCAGCAGCTCCTACGCAGGGGGCGCGGGTGGCTACACCTTC
CASSSYAGGAGGYTF
>once|TRBV10-3|TRBJ1-1|.
TGTGCCATCAGTGCTAGTACTGAAGCTTTCTTT
CAISASTEAFF
>.|TRBV27|TRBJ2-2|.
TGTGCCAGCAGTTCGTCGGGACATGTCACCGGGGAGCTGTTTTTT
CASSSSGHVTGELFF
>.|TRBV4-1|TRBJ1-1|.
TGCGCCAGCAGCCCTCCCGGGACTCGAGTCTCCTTCTTT
CASSPPGTRVSFF
>once|TRBV5-1|TRBJ1-2|.
TGCGCCAGCAGCTTGGGCGTAGGGGGATATGGCTACACCTTC
CASSLGVGGYGYTF
>.|TRBV5-6|TRBJ2-3|TRBD1
TGTGCCAGCTCCTTTCAAGGGCAGGGGGCAGCAGATACGCAGTATTTT
CASSFQGQGAADTQYF
>.|TRBV27|TRBJ1-5|.
TGTGCCAGCAGTTCGTCCAGGGATCAGCCCCAGCATTTT
CASSSSRDQPQHF
>.|TRBV11-2|TRBJ2-3|.
TGTGCCAGCAGCGTGTGGACTCCTATCGAGGCAGATACGCAGTATTTT
CASSVWTPIEADTQYF
>.|TRBV7-9|TRBJ2-7|.
TGTGCCAGCAGCTTATTACAGGGCCCCTACGAGCAGTACTTC
CASSLLQGPYEQYF
>.|TRBV6-5|TRBJ1-1|.
TGTGCCAGCAGTTCCCCCTCGCAGGGAAGACGGATTGAAGCTTTCTTT
CASSSPSQGRRIEAFF
>.|TRBV6-5|TRBJ1-2|.
TGTGCCAGCAGAACTAACAGGGTCTCTGGCGGCTACACCTTC
CASRTNRVSGGYTF
>.|TRBV27|TRBJ2-2|.
TGTGCCAGCAGTTCCGGGGGCGCCGGGGAGCTGTTTTTT
CASSSGGAGELFF